The 28 T cell receptor beta chains below come from one sample, sequenced in a study of T-cell reconstitution after alpha-beta-depleted transplantation in children. Preparation of the TCRbeta library used unique molecular identifiers. TCRdb reprocessed the PCR reads with MiXCR, giving one entry per CDR3 protein. The sample includes some 200,000 distinct CDR3 sequences, just over 14% seen only once; the top ten take under 15%. The source was PBMCs from the stem cell graft donor, collected from the stem cell graft. These TCRs come from a human donor who donated a stem cell graft to a child with acute lymphoblastic leukemia.

On this clonotype: A much bigger clone sits one base away, suggesting this may be a read error. This chain connects TRBV20-1 to TRBJ2-1; 8 nucleotides align to TRBD2. The V gene's germline CDR1 is DFQATT and CDR2 SNEGSKA (reference sequence). The CDR3 loop spans 15 amino acids. The CDR3 DNA sequence: TGCAGTGCTAGAGATTCACGAGCGGGAGTCAATGAGCATTTCTTC. Encoded protein: CSARDSRAGVNEHFF.

This clonotype was seen at least ten times. The CDR3 protein is CATSRGMDYGYTF. The CDR3 DNA is TGTGCCACCAGTCGAGGGATGGATTATGGCTACACCTTC. This chain links TRBV24-1 with TRBJ1-2; no definite D call. Germline CDR1 is KGHDR and CDR2 is SFDVKD. V lost 6 bases to trimming and J lost 5 bases, with 12 bases between them. The CDR3 contains 13 residues.

This clonotype has a count of ten or more. The chain couples TRBV12-3 or TRBV12-4 to TRBJ2-4; a possible D gene is TRBD2 (6 bases). The CDR3 is 12 amino acids. V was shortened by 6 bases and J by 11 bases, with 14 bases between the two germline ends. The CDR3 loop is CASRIPGSVQYF. The CDR3 DNA reads as TGTGCCAGCAGGATTCCCGGGAGCGTTCAGTACTTC.

This clonotype was counted between two and nine times. The chain uses TRBV12-3 or TRBV12-4 and TRBJ1-4, with D possibly matching TRBD1 (5 bases). The CDR3 consists of 14 residues. Trimming took off 6 bases at V and 8 bases at J, with 16 bases between the two ends. Written as DNA, the CDR3 is TGTGCCAGCAGGACAGACCGACCGGGGGAAAAACTGTTTTTT. Protein sequence: CASRTDRPGEKLFF.

About this clonotype: A much larger clone differs from this one at a single base, so this may be a read error. This chain joins TRBV20-1 and TRBJ2-1; 14 nucleotides agree with TRBD2. CDR1 and CDR2 from the germline V gene are DFQATT and SNEGSKA (reference sequence). This CDR3 is built from 16 residues. The CDR3: CTARTSGRPSYNEQFF. CDR3 in DNA: TGCACTGCTAGGACTAGCGGGAGGCCCTCCTACAATGAGCAGTTCTTC.

This clonotype has a count of ten or more. J is TRBJ1-1 and V is TRBV5-1; D gene uncertain. Germline lookup yields CDR1 SGHRS and CDR2 YFSETQ. V dropped 1 base and J dropped 1 base, with 8 bases sitting between them. This CDR3 is built from 14 residues. The CDR3 loop reads CASSLNPWNTEAFF. CDR3 sequence (DNA): TGCGCCAGCAGCTTGAACCCTTGGAACACTGAAGCTTTCTTT.

This clonotype was detected many times. The gene calls are TRBV5-1 and TRBJ2-1, with 8 bases fitting TRBD2. The J segment lost 8 bases and the V segment lost 3 bases, leaving 10 bases of the junction unmatched. Germline V gene data show CDR1 as SGHRS and CDR2 as YFSETQ. This CDR3 region has 15 residues. CDR3 sequence: CASSSEGSGNDEQFF. The CDR3 DNA sequence: TGCGCCAGCAGCTCCGAGGGTAGCGGGAATGATGAGCAGTTCTTC. The full variable domain, completed using reference TRBV5-1 and TRBJ2-1, is KAGVTQTPRYLIKTRGQQVTLSCSPISGHRSVSWYQQTPGQGLQFLFEYFSETQRNKGNFPGRFSGRQFSNSRSEMNVSTLELGDSALYLCASSSEGSGNDEQFFGPGTRLTVL.

At least ten counts were recorded for this clonotype. The V call is TRBV5-1, the J call TRBJ2-3; either TRBD1 or TRBD2 may supply D (6 bases each). Germline V gives CDR1 SGHRS, CDR2 YFSETQ. V lost 6 bases, J lost 2 bases, and 10 bases lay in between. CDR3 length: 13 amino acids. The DNA for the CDR3 is TGCGCCAGCACGGAGGGGGACACAGATACGCAGTATTTT. It yields the protein CASTEGDTDTQYF.

In its sample, this clonotype was seen a few times. The rearrangement links TRBV27 to TRBJ1-2; D remains ambiguous. V was clipped by 6 bases and J by 0 bases, with 14 bases between them. Germline CDR1 MNHEY, CDR2 SMNVEV (reference sequence). CDR3 length: 15 amino acids. In DNA, the CDR3 is TGTGCCAGCAGGCTTTCTCATGGGACTAACTATGGCTACACCTTC. Translating gives CASRLSHGTNYGYTF.

The chain couples TRBV2 to TRBJ1-1; 7 bases agree with TRBD1. CDR3 length: 14 residues. Trimming removed 7 bases from V and 2 bases from J; junction bases left unmatched: 7. Germline V gene data show CDR1 as SNHLY and CDR2 as FYNNEI. The CDR3, as DNA: TGTGCCAGCACGGGACAGTCTACTAACACTGAAGCTTTCTTT. Translating it yields CASTGQSTNTEAFF. The entire variable domain, with the rest obtained from reference TRBV2 and TRBJ1-1, is as follows: EPEVTQTPSHQVTQMGQEVILRCVPISNHLYFYWYRQILGQKVEFLVSFYNNEISEKSEIFDDQFSVERPDGSNFTLKIRSTKLEDSAMYFCASTGQSTNTEAFFGQGTRLTVV.

J is TRBJ2-7 and V is TRBV11-2; D perhaps matches TRBD1 (6 bases). Germline V lookup: CDR1 SGHAT, CDR2 FQNNGV. Trimming took off 5 bases at V and 1 base at J, with 12 bases between the two ends. There are 14 residues in the CDR3. CDR3 nucleotide sequence: TGTGCCAGCAGCGCCTACAGGGAGTCCTACGAGCAGTACTTC. Translated, it gives CASSAYRESYEQYF.

The genes are TRBV30 and TRBJ2-3; D ambiguous. Trimming pared 0 bases from V and 0 bases from J, leaving 10 bases between. The CDR3 extends over 15 amino acids. In germline, CDR1 is GTSNPN, CDR2 SVGIG (reference sequence). This CDR3 reads CAWSVHSTSTDTQYF. The CDR3, as DNA: TGTGCCTGGAGTGTACATAGTACTAGCACAGATACGCAGTATTTT. Complete variable domain (other parts from reference TRBV30 and TRBJ2-3): SQTIHQWPATLVQPVGSPLSLECTVEGTSNPNLYWYRQAAGRGLQLLFYSVGIGQISSEVPQNLSASRPQDRQFILSSKKLLLSDSGFYLCAWSVHSTSTDTQYFGPGTRLTVL.

This clonotype was recorded many times. The J gene is TRBJ2-7, the V gene TRBV12-3 or TRBV12-4, with TRBD2 identical over 7 bases. This CDR3 contains 15 residues. Trimming took 4 bases from V and 3 from J; bases not matched to a gene: 9. CDR3 coding DNA: TGTGCCAGCAGTTCCTCGACTAGCCGCTACTACGAGCAGTACTTC. Amino acid sequence: CASSSSTSRYYEQYF.

This clonotype was counted many times. J is TRBJ2-1 and V is TRBV5-1; TRBD2 is a possible D gene (5 bases). The germline V gene has CDR1 SGHRS and CDR2 YFSETQ. CDR3 length equals 15 residues. V shed 3 bases and J shed 0 bases, with 10 bases lying between them. The CDR3 sequence: CASSWEPNSYNEQFF. In nucleotides, the CDR3 is TGCGCCAGCAGCTGGGAGCCCAACTCCTACAATGAGCAGTTCTTC.

This clonotype has ten or more counts. This chain connects TRBV5-1 to TRBJ2-1; D is possibly TRBD2 (6 bases). Germline V gives CDR1 SGHRS, CDR2 YFSETQ. The CDR3 totals 15 residues. Trimming stripped 0 bases from V and 3 bases from J, with 10 bases between. The CDR3 protein is CASSLDGSVYNEQFF. DNA of the CDR3: TGCGCCAGCAGCTTGGACGGGAGTGTCTACAATGAGCAGTTCTTC.

The rearrangement joins TRBV5-1 to TRBJ1-1, with TRBD1 identical over 7 bases. This CDR3 comprises 15 residues. The germline CDR1 and CDR2 sequences are SGHRS and YFSETQ. With V trimmed by 4 bases and J by 4 bases, 10 bases remained unmatched. The CDR3 here is CASSNRDSRGTEAFF. In DNA, the CDR3 is TGCGCCAGCAGCAATCGGGACAGTCGGGGCACTGAAGCTTTCTTT.

This clonotype was counted at least ten times. The V call is TRBV20-1, the J call TRBJ2-1; TRBD2 matches 10 bases. The CDR3 consists of 18 residues. V trimming: 3 bases; J trimming: 3 bases; junction bases outside the gene matches: 14. Germline V gene data show CDR1 as DFQATT and CDR2 as SNEGSKA (reference sequence). In DNA, the CDR3 is TGCAGTGCTAGGGACACCGGCCGGACTAGCGGAGACTACAATGAGCAGTTCTTC. The encoded protein is CSARDTGRTSGDYNEQFF.

The chain joins TRBV5-1 to TRBJ2-7, with 8 bases that match TRBD1. Losses at the gene ends were 0 bases for V and 3 bases for J; bases not matched to a gene: 8. The CDR3 has 16 residues. Germline V gene data show CDR1 as SGHRS and CDR2 as YFSETQ. The CDR3 DNA sequence: TGCGCCAGCAGCTTGGCGAGGGACAGGAGCCTCTACGAGCAGTACTTC. Translation gives CASSLARDRSLYEQYF.

This clonotype has a count of ten or more. V is TRBV29-1 and J is TRBJ1-1, with 9 bases that match TRBD1. The junction had 10 bases not matched to a gene; V was cut back by 6 bases and J by 2 bases. Germline V gives CDR1 SQVTM, CDR2 ANQGSEA. CDR3 length equals 15 residues. CDR3 sequence: CSVRTGTGRNTEAFF. The CDR3 nucleotides are TGCAGCGTCAGAACCGGGACAGGGAGAAACACTGAAGCTTTCTTT.

This clonotype was seen ten or more times. This chain uses TRBV5-6 with TRBJ2-1, with D uncertain. Germline CDR1 SGHDT, CDR2 YYEEEE. V was shortened by 3 bases and J by 4 bases, with 17 bases between the two germline ends. The length of the CDR3 is 16 residues. The CDR3, as DNA: TGTGCCAGCAGCTCCCTAAAGGTAGAGAATTACAATGAGCAGTTCTTC. Encoded protein: CASSSLKVENYNEQFF.

The table lists this clonotype with a count of one. CDR3: CASSQDSRGLRSGYTF. CDR3 nucleotides: TGCGCCAGCAGCCAAGATAGTAGGGGGTTGAGATCTGGCTACACCTTC. The gene calls are TRBV4-1 and TRBJ1-2, with D perhaps TRBD1 (6 bases). This CDR3 spans 16 amino acids. The germline V gene has CDR1 MGHRA and CDR2 YSYEKL. V was pared by 0 bases and J by 7 bases, with 18 bases between.

In its sample, this clonotype was seen a few times. V gene TRBV29-1 combines with J gene TRBJ1-1; D is unclear. CDR3 size: 13 residues. V lost 8 bases and J 1 base, leaving 14 bases between the germline ends. Germline V lookup: CDR1 SQVTM, CDR2 ANQGSEA. In nucleotides, the CDR3 is TGCAGCTACCTGGGTCTTACGAACACTGAAGCTTTCTTT. This sequence encodes CSYLGLTNTEAFF.

Points on this clonotype: Just one base apart from a much larger clone, this may be a read error. Lacking the conserved final phenylalanine or tryptophan, this CDR3 likely reflects a read error. The chain employs TRBV10-3 and TRBJ2-7; possible D gene TRBD1, 7 bases. CDR1 and CDR2 (germline): ENHRY, SYGVKD. This CDR3 is 13 amino acids long. Trimming left V 6 bases short and J 5 bases short, with 14 bases between. DNA of the CDR3: TGTGCCATCAGGAGTGACAGGGAGGACGAGCAGTACTTG. The encoded protein is CAIRSDREDEQYL.

This clonotype was seen at least ten times. The chain links TRBV3-1 to TRBJ1-2, with TRBD1 matching 9 bases. After removal of 4 bases from V and 8 bases from J, the junction contained 8 bases not matched to a gene. This CDR3 has 14 amino acids. The germline V gene encodes CDR1 LGHDT and CDR2 YNNKEL (reference sequence). The CDR3 loop reads CASSLLQGARGYTF. The CDR3 nucleotides are TGTGCCAGCAGCCTGTTACAGGGGGCGCGAGGCTACACCTTC.

V and J are TRBV7-9 and TRBJ1-5; no firm D call. The CDR3 length is 15 residues. V was clipped by 3 bases and J by 1 base, with 10 bases between them. Per the germline V gene, CDR1 is SEHNR and CDR2 is FQNEAQ (reference sequence). The chain's CDR3 is CASSFDPGSNQPQHF. The CDR3 DNA sequence: TGTGCCAGCAGCTTTGACCCGGGAAGCAATCAGCCCCAGCATTTT.

Ten or more counts support this clonotype. The chain uses TRBV2 and TRBJ2-2; TRBD2 is a possible D gene (5 bases). The germline V gene has CDR1 SNHLY and CDR2 FYNNEI. The germline V and J ends were trimmed by 6 bases and 4 bases, with 15 bases remaining between them. This CDR3 spans 15 amino acids. CDR3 residues: CASSSSSVGTGELFF. The DNA of the CDR3 is TGTGCCAGCAGCTCTAGTAGCGTGGGCACCGGGGAGCTGTTTTTT.

This clonotype occurred a few times. The chain carries TRBV5-1 and TRBJ2-7; 9 bases match TRBD2. The CDR3 runs to 15 residues. Per germline, CDR1 SGHRS and CDR2 YFSETQ. Trimming cost V 0 bases and J 3 bases; bases outside gene matches: 4. The CDR3 here is CASSLVGGRDYEQYF. CDR3 sequence (DNA): TGCGCCAGCAGCTTGGTCGGCGGGAGGGACTACGAGCAGTACTTC.

This clonotype was seen many times. The chain couples TRBV5-1 to TRBJ2-1, with 7 bases matching TRBD2. The germline gives CDR1 SGHRS, CDR2 YFSETQ. Germline trimming cut 5 bases from V and 7 bases from J; bases unmatched to any gene: 15. The CDR3 extends over 16 amino acids. The CDR3 sequence: CASSFSTSPRRNEQFF. The CDR3 DNA reads TGCGCCAGCAGTTTCTCGACTAGCCCAAGGAGGAATGAGCAGTTCTTC. The entire variable domain, with the rest obtained from reference TRBV5-1 and TRBJ2-1, is as follows: KAGVTQTPRYLIKTRGQQVTLSCSPISGHRSVSWYQQTPGQGLQFLFEYFSETQRNKGNFPGRFSGRQFSNSRSEMNVSTLELGDSALYLCASSFSTSPRRNEQFFGPGTRLTVL.